Listed below are T cell receptor beta chains from one sample, sequenced in a study of T cells after yellow fever vaccination. TCRdb passed the 5' RACE reads through MiXCR, listing each CDR3 protein once. The sample holds 400,000 to 450,000 distinct CDR3 sequences; 15% to 20% are singletons and the top ten take 15% to 20%. Sequenced here: PBMCs, sampled before the yellow fever booster vaccination. The receptors come from a man between 18 and 29 years old who received the YFV17D yellow fever vaccine. Each CDR3 is given with its conserved first and last residue. A D gene is named only where the DNA matches it firmly. Rows may omit the clone size; those that give it use once, few, many or a size class.

CDR3 protein: CASSLAGSRQETQYF
CDR3 DNA: TGCGCCAGCAGCCTCGCGGGGAGTCGGCAAGAGACCCAGTACTTC
J gene: TRBJ2-5
V gene: TRBV5-1
clone size: NA
D gene: NA

CDR3 protein: CASSQDGEFKNIQYF
CDR3 DNA: TGCGCCAGCAGCCAAGACGGGGAATTCAAAAACATTCAGTACTTC
J gene: TRBJ2-4
V gene: TRBV4-1
clone size: NA
D gene: NA

CDR3 protein: CASSLFRGNTGELFF
CDR3 DNA: TGTGCCAGCAGCTTGTTTCGGGGGAACACCGGGGAGCTGTTTTTT
J gene: TRBJ2-2
V gene: TRBV11-2
clone size: NA
D gene: NA

CDR3 protein: CASSLGVSSGGYNEQFF
CDR3 DNA: TGTGCCAGCAGCTTAGGAGTTTCTAGCGGGGGATACAATGAGCAGTTCTTC
J gene: TRBJ2-1
V gene: TRBV7-9
clone size: many
D gene: TRBD2

CDR3 protein: CATSDPKLVTGELFF
CDR3 DNA: TGTGCCACCAGTGACCCTAAGTTAGTCACCGGGGAGCTGTTTTTT
J gene: TRBJ2-2
V gene: TRBV24-1
clone size: NA
D gene: NA

CDR3 protein: CASSYSGGTGGYKQYF
CDR3 DNA: TGTGCCAGCAGTTACTCGGGGGGGACAGGGGGCTATAAGCAGTACTTC
J gene: TRBJ2-7
V gene: TRBV6-5
clone size: NA
D gene: TRBD1

CDR3 protein: CASSYGTGEGDTQYF
CDR3 DNA: TGCGCCAGCAGCTACGGGACAGGGGAAGGAGATACGCAGTATTTT
J gene: TRBJ2-3
V gene: TRBV5-1
clone size: few
D gene: TRBD1

CDR3 protein: CATFSEGQPQHF
CDR3 DNA: TGTGCCACCTTCTCGGAGGGGCAGCCCCAGCATTTT
J gene: TRBJ1-5
V gene: TRBV10-3
clone size: NA
D gene: NA

CDR3 protein: CSVANRDITGELFF
CDR3 DNA: TGCAGCGTTGCGAACCGGGACATAACCGGGGAGCTGTTTTTT
J gene: TRBJ2-2
V gene: TRBV29-1
clone size: NA
D gene: NA

CDR3 protein: CASSPGTGRSEQYF
CDR3 DNA: TGCGCCAGCAGCCCGGGGACAGGTCGTAGCGAGCAGTACTTC
J gene: TRBJ2-7
V gene: TRBV5-1
clone size: few
D gene: TRBD1

CDR3 protein: CASSPRGPDRLATGELFF
CDR3 DNA: TGCGCCAGCAGCCCAAGGGGGCCCGACAGGTTGGCCACCGGGGAGCTGTTTTTT
J gene: TRBJ2-2
V gene: TRBV4-3
clone size: NA
D gene: TRBD1

CDR3 protein: CASSSSLRTGGTTGGYTF
CDR3 DNA: TGTGCCAGCAGCTCGTCCCTGCGGACAGGGGGCACAACGGGGGGCTACACCTTC
J gene: TRBJ1-2
V gene: TRBV7-2
clone size: NA
D gene: TRBD1

CDR3 protein: CATSDRQGSYEQYF
CDR3 DNA: TGTGCCACCAGTGACCGACAGGGCTCCTACGAGCAGTACTTC
J gene: TRBJ2-7
V gene: TRBV24-1
clone size: few
D gene: TRBD1

CDR3 protein: CSVVWLMNTEAFF
CDR3 DNA: TGCAGCGTTGTATGGCTTATGAACACTGAAGCTTTCTTT
J gene: TRBJ1-1
V gene: TRBV29-1
clone size: NA
D gene: NA

CDR3 protein: CASSQDHRGASYEQYF
CDR3 DNA: TGTGCCAGCAGCCAAGATCACCGGGGTGCATCCTACGAGCAGTACTTC
J gene: TRBJ2-7
V gene: TRBV4-2
clone size: NA
D gene: NA

CDR3 protein: CASSEGASGGLRGETQYF
CDR3 DNA: TGTGCCAGCAGCGAGGGGGCTAGCGGGGGCCTCCGGGGAGAGACCCAGTACTTC
J gene: TRBJ2-5
V gene: TRBV9
clone size: NA
D gene: TRBD2

CDR3 protein: CSAWTGQTGGLAVLSTDTQYF
CDR3 DNA: TGCAGTGCTTGGACGGGACAGACCGGCGGTCTCGCCGTGTTGAGCACAGATACGCAGTATTTT
J gene: TRBJ2-3
V gene: TRBV20-1
clone size: many
D gene: TRBD1

CDR3 protein: CASKQFTGELFF
CDR3 DNA: TGTGCCAGCAAACAGTTCACCGGGGAGCTGTTTTTT
J gene: TRBJ2-2
V gene: TRBV2
clone size: once
D gene: NA

CDR3 protein: CASSQVGSGSYPMNTEAFF
CDR3 DNA: TGTGCCAGCAGCCAAGTTGGTTCAGGGAGCTACCCGATGAACACTGAAGCTTTCTTT
J gene: TRBJ1-1
V gene: TRBV4-2
clone size: few
D gene: NA

CDR3 protein: CASSQDPGTHEQFF
CDR3 DNA: TGTGCCAGCAGCCAAGATCCCGGGACCCATGAGCAGTTCTTC
J gene: TRBJ2-1
V gene: TRBV3-1
clone size: few
D gene: NA

CDR3 protein: CASSLTGIQETQYF
CDR3 DNA: TGCGCCAGCAGCTTGACCGGGATACAAGAGACCCAGTACTTC
J gene: TRBJ2-5
V gene: TRBV5-1
clone size: many
D gene: NA

CDR3 protein: CASSTGQGAIDTQYF
CDR3 DNA: TGCGCCAGCAGCACGGGACAGGGTGCGATAGATACGCAGTATTTT
J gene: TRBJ2-3
V gene: TRBV5-1
clone size: few
D gene: TRBD1

CDR3 protein: CASSSGGGLTDTQYF
CDR3 DNA: TGCGCCAGCAGCTCCGGTGGGGGGCTTACAGATACGCAGTATTTT
J gene: TRBJ2-3
V gene: TRBV5-1
clone size: NA
D gene: NA

CDR3 protein: CASSYGGGASTDTQYF
CDR3 DNA: TGTGCCAGCAGTTACGGGGGAGGGGCTAGCACAGATACGCAGTATTTT
J gene: TRBJ2-3
V gene: TRBV6-2/TRBV6-3
clone size: many
D gene: TRBD2

CDR3 protein: CASSLSNVSPLHF
CDR3 DNA: TGTGCCAGCAGCTTAAGTAACGTGTCACCCCTCCACTTT
J gene: TRBJ1-6
V gene: TRBV7-9
clone size: many
D gene: NA

CDR3 protein: CASSPIKRGRLGMDTQYF
CDR3 DNA: TGTGCCAGCAGCCCCATCAAGAGGGGGCGCTTGGGGATGGATACGCAGTATTTT
J gene: TRBJ2-3
V gene: TRBV7-3
clone size: NA
D gene: TRBD1

CDR3 protein: CSARVGNEDQPQHF
CDR3 DNA: TGCAGTGCTAGAGTGGGAAATGAGGATCAGCCCCAGCATTTT
J gene: TRBJ1-5
V gene: TRBV20-1
clone size: NA
D gene: NA

CDR3 protein: CASGSGTGELFF
CDR3 DNA: TGTGCTAGTGGTTCCGGAACCGGGGAGCTGTTTTTT
J gene: TRBJ2-2
V gene: TRBV12-5
clone size: few
D gene: NA

CDR3 protein: CASSKTDGSEKLFF
CDR3 DNA: TGTGCCAGCAGCAAGACAGATGGATCCGAAAAACTGTTTTTT
J gene: TRBJ1-4
V gene: TRBV7-9
clone size: few
D gene: NA

CDR3 protein: CASSGGYERVPGEKLFF
CDR3 DNA: TGTGCCAGCAGCGGAGGGTACGAAAGGGTCCCGGGTGAAAAACTGTTTTTT
J gene: TRBJ1-4
V gene: TRBV9
clone size: few
D gene: NA

CDR3 protein: CASSWIAGLYNEQFF
CDR3 DNA: TGTGCCAGCAGCTGGATAGCGGGGCTCTACAATGAGCAGTTCTTC
J gene: TRBJ2-1
V gene: TRBV5-5
clone size: NA
D gene: TRBD2

CDR3 protein: CASSVARTNTGELFF
CDR3 DNA: TGTGCCAGCAGTGTGGCAAGGACGAACACCGGGGAGCTGTTTTTT
J gene: TRBJ2-2
V gene: TRBV12-3/TRBV12-4
clone size: NA
D gene: NA

CDR3 protein: CASSFGTPANNEQFF
CDR3 DNA: TGTGCCAGCAGCTTCGGGACCCCGGCCAACAATGAGCAGTTCTTC
J gene: TRBJ2-1
V gene: TRBV7-6
clone size: few
D gene: NA

CDR3 protein: CASSPLGSLNTEAFF
CDR3 DNA: TGTGCCAGCAGCCCCCTAGGCAGTTTGAACACTGAAGCTTTCTTT
J gene: TRBJ1-1
V gene: TRBV12-3/TRBV12-4
clone size: NA
D gene: NA

CDR3 protein: CASSLVLGNTEAFF
CDR3 DNA: TGTGCCAGCAGCTTAGTCCTCGGTAACACTGAAGCTTTCTTT
J gene: TRBJ1-1
V gene: TRBV11-2
clone size: few
D gene: NA

CDR3 protein: CASSSPAANEKLFF
CDR3 DNA: TGTGCCAGCAGTTCCCCAGCGGCTAATGAAAAACTGTTTTTT
J gene: TRBJ1-4
V gene: TRBV6-6
clone size: few
D gene: NA

CDR3 protein: CASSQGTGMNTEAFF
CDR3 DNA: TGCGCCAGCAGCCAAGGGACAGGAATGAACACTGAAGCTTTCTTT
J gene: TRBJ1-1
V gene: TRBV4-3
clone size: few
D gene: TRBD1

CDR3 protein: CASSPDAGRTGELFF
CDR3 DNA: TGTGCCAGCAGCCCCGACGCGGGGCGGACCGGGGAGCTGTTTTTT
J gene: TRBJ2-2
V gene: TRBV7-3
clone size: NA
D gene: NA

CDR3 protein: CASSSLWGAAEAFF
CDR3 DNA: TGTGCCAGCAGTTCTCTATGGGGGGCTGCGGAAGCTTTCTTT
J gene: TRBJ1-1
V gene: TRBV7-8
clone size: NA
D gene: NA

CDR3 protein: CASSTQGSTNYGYTF
CDR3 DNA: TGCGCCAGCAGCACGCAGGGTTCAACTAACTATGGCTACACCTTC
J gene: TRBJ1-2
V gene: TRBV5-1
clone size: NA
D gene: NA

CDR3 protein: CASSPHEGSRFVVLEKLFF
CDR3 DNA: TGTGCCAGCAGTCCACATGAGGGGAGCCGTTTCGTCGTCTTGGAAAAACTGTTTTTT
J gene: TRBJ1-4
V gene: TRBV12-3/TRBV12-4
clone size: many
D gene: NA

CDR3 protein: CSASHGKGTGDEQYF
CDR3 DNA: TGCAGTGCTAGTCATGGAAAGGGGACAGGGGACGAGCAGTACTTC
J gene: TRBJ2-7
V gene: TRBV20-1
clone size: NA
D gene: TRBD1

CDR3 protein: CAWKQNTEAFF
CDR3 DNA: TGTGCCTGGAAACAAAACACTGAAGCTTTCTTT
J gene: TRBJ1-1
V gene: TRBV30
clone size: few
D gene: NA

CDR3 protein: CAWSRQGGYEQYF
CDR3 DNA: TGTGCCTGGAGTAGACAGGGAGGCTACGAGCAGTACTTC
J gene: TRBJ2-7
V gene: TRBV30
clone size: NA
D gene: NA

CDR3 protein: CASINGVWFSNQPQHF
CDR3 DNA: TGCGCCAGCATTAACGGCGTTTGGTTCAGCAATCAGCCCCAGCATTTT
J gene: TRBJ1-5
V gene: TRBV23-1
clone size: NA
D gene: NA

CDR3 protein: CASSQDLTGGLDEKLFF
CDR3 DNA: TGCGCCAGCAGCCAAGATCTGACAGGGGGTCTGGATGAAAAACTGTTTTTT
J gene: TRBJ1-4
V gene: TRBV4-1
clone size: NA
D gene: TRBD1

CDR3 protein: CASSYSYRAGETQYF
CDR3 DNA: TGTGCCAGCAGCTACTCCTACAGGGCGGGAGAGACCCAGTACTTC
J gene: TRBJ2-5
V gene: TRBV13
clone size: few
D gene: NA

CDR3 protein: CATSSESSYNSPLHF
CDR3 DNA: TGTGCCACTTCATCGGAGAGCTCCTATAATTCACCCCTCCACTTT
J gene: TRBJ1-6
V gene: TRBV10-3
clone size: NA
D gene: NA

CDR3 protein: CSANQGGAEAFF
CDR3 DNA: TGCAGCGCAAACCAGGGGGGAGCTGAAGCTTTCTTT
J gene: TRBJ1-1
V gene: TRBV29-1
clone size: NA
D gene: TRBD1